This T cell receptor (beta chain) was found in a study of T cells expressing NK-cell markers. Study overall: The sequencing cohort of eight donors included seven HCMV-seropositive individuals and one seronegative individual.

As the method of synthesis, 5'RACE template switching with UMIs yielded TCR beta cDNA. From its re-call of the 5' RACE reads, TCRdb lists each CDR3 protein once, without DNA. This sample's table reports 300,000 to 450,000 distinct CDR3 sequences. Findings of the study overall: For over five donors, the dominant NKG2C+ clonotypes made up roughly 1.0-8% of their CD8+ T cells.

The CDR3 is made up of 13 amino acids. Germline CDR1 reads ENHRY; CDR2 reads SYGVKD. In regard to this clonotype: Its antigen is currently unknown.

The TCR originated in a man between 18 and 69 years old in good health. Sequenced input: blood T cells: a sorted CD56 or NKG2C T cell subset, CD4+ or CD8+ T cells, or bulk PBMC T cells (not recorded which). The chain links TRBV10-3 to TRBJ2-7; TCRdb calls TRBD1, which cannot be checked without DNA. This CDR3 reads CAISRQITYEQYF.